What follows are 7 T cell receptor beta chains derived from one specimen sequenced in a study of tumor-infiltrating lymphocytes in glioblastoma multiforme (dated by TCRdb to 2017 to 2019). The sequencer listed for this sample is Illumina HiSeq 2500. TCRB libraries were built from RNA via three nested multiplex PCR rounds using a modified ARM-PCR protocol with multiple V-beta primers and a C-beta primer. TCRdb trimmed the raw reads at Q25, called clones with MiXCR and kept productive beta chains. Rows with one shared CDR3 protein collapse into an entry with the most common genes and DNA. For this sample there are 20,000 or so distinct CDR3 sequences; about 70% appear just once. The ten largest clones take up approximately 20% of the sample. Sequenced sample: peripheral blood. Receptors originate from a male donor with glioblastoma.

This clonotype was seen more than once but under ten times. V gene TRBV5-1 combines with J gene TRBJ2-7; D may be TRBD1 (5 bases). Germline V gene lookup returns CDR1 SGHRS and CDR2 YFSETQ. This CDR3 is 15 amino acids long. V dropped 4 bases and J dropped 0 bases, with 14 bases sitting between them. For the CDR3, the DNA is TGCGCCAGCAGCCCGGGCAGGGAATTCTCCTACGAGCAGTACTTC. It codes for CASSPGREFSYEQYF. The full variable domain, completed using reference TRBV5-1 and TRBJ2-7, is KAGVTQTPRYLIKTRGQQVTLSCSPISGHRSVSWYQQTPGQGLQFLFEYFSETQRNKGNFPGRFSGRQFSNSRSEMNVSTLELGDSALYLCASSPGREFSYEQYFGPGTRLTVT.

This clonotype was seen a single time. The conserved phenylalanine or tryptophan is not found at the CDR3 terminus, so this likely reflects a read error. V usage is TRBV5-4 and J usage is TRBJ2-1; D is possibly TRBD1 or TRBD2 (7 bases each). This CDR3 has 16 residues. Looked up from germline, CDR1 is SGHNT and CDR2 is YYREEE (reference sequence). The CDR3 spells CASSGEGAPPYNKQFL. CDR3 nucleotides: TGTGCCAGCAGCGGGGAGGGGGCTCCTCCCTACAATAAGCAGTTCCTC.

Notes on this clonotype: This likely comes from a read error, as the CDR3 has no conserved phenylalanine or tryptophan at its end. The V call is TRBV29-1, the J call TRBJ2-1; weak D call: TRBD2 (6 bases). Germline V lookup: CDR1 SQVTM, CDR2 ANQGSEA. The CDR3 totals 13 residues. V was clipped by 5 bases and J by 6 bases, with 14 bases between them. The CDR3 reads CSVTGLSSNEQFL. As DNA, the CDR3 is TGCAGCGTTACCGGACTATCGTCCAATGAGCAGTTCCTC.

A word on this clonotype: An end of the junction does not agree with germline; a read error may underlie this. The chain recombines TRBV29-1 with TRBJ1-1; D is unresolved. CDR3 length equals 12 residues. Germline V lookup: CDR1 SQVTM, CDR2 ANQGSEA. In DNA form, the CDR3 reads TGCAGCGTTGAGAGGAAGAGAGCTGAGGCTTTCTTT. This codes for CSVERKRAEAFF.

Remarks on this clonotype: A read error is likely, as this CDR3 ends without the conserved phenylalanine or tryptophan. This chain links TRBV29-1 with TRBJ1-1; D unresolved. Germline V gives CDR1 SQVTM, CDR2 ANQGSEA. This CDR3 has 14 residues. DNA of the CDR3: TGCAGCCTTGAAGGTGGCTTACTAAACACTGAAGCTTTCATT. Protein product: CSLEGGLLNTEAFI.

Turning to this clonotype: A junction end diverges from the germline sequence, so it may reflect a read error. The V call is TRBV6-5, the J call TRBJ2-1; 7 bases agree with TRBD1. The CDR3 extends over 11 amino acids. CDR1 is MNHEY, CDR2 SVGAGI, per germline. As DNA, the CDR3 is TGTGTCAGCAGTCCAGGGGGTGAGCAGTTCTTC. This gives the protein CVSSPGGEQFF.

This clonotype was observed a handful of times. The chain has TRBV6-5 and TRBJ1-3; the match to TRBD1 covers 7 bases. This CDR3 has 17 amino acids. CDR1 and CDR2 (germline): MNHEY, SVGAGI. J gave up 2 bases and V 5 bases, and 12 bases lay outside the gene matches. The CDR3 here is CASSPMGQITAGNTIYF. CDR3 nucleotides: TGTGCCAGCAGTCCCATGGGACAGATAACGGCTGGAAACACCATATATTTT.